This is a list of T cell receptor beta chains from one sample in a study of OX40 agonist ivuxolimab in advanced cancers. Libraries were prepared by immunoSEQ multiplex PCR; TCRdb keeps only in-frame clonotypes and omits some of them. This sample has about 40,000 clones, with 88% found just once. The material sequenced was CD4+ or CD8+ T cells sorted from blood, taken in a trial of the OX40 agonist ivuxolimab. These receptors originate from an adult with an advanced solid tumor such as melanoma, head and neck, liver or kidney cancer. CDR3s include the opening cysteine and the closing phenylalanine or tryptophan. Each record gives: D gene, J gene, V gene, clone size, CDR3 protein, CDR3 DNA. A D gene is named only where the DNA matches it firmly. Size is omitted from some rows. Given values are once, few, many or a class for expanded clones.

d_gene: TRBD1; j_gene: TRBJ2-7; v_gene: TRBV7-9; abundance: once; CDR3aa: CASSGQGEYF; CDR3nt: TGTGCCAGCAGTGGACAGGGGGAGTACTTC
d_gene: TRBD2; j_gene: TRBJ2-7; v_gene: TRBV4-1; abundance: -; CDR3aa: CASSQDPGTLGGEYF; CDR3nt: TGCGCCAGCAGCCAGGATCCCGGGACTCTGGGAGGGGAGTACTTC
d_gene: -; j_gene: TRBJ2-5; v_gene: TRBV4-1; abundance: -; CDR3aa: CASSQDTASLGETQYF; CDR3nt: TGCGCCAGCAGCCAAGATACGGCGAGCCTGGGAGAGACCCAGTACTTC
d_gene: TRBD1; j_gene: TRBJ1-1; v_gene: TRBV10-2; abundance: -; CDR3aa: CASSPGTGVTEAFF; CDR3nt: TGCGCCAGCAGCCCCGGGACAGGGGTAACTGAAGCTTTCTTT
d_gene: -; j_gene: TRBJ2-3; v_gene: TRBV2; abundance: -; CDR3aa: CASSDDYTDTQYF; CDR3nt: TGTGCCAGCAGTGATGACTACACAGATACGCAGTATTTT
d_gene: TRBD1; j_gene: TRBJ1-5; v_gene: TRBV7-8; abundance: -; CDR3aa: CASSLAGQAGRPQHF; CDR3nt: TGTGCCAGCAGCTTAGCGGGACAGGCCGGTCGGCCCCAGCATTTT
d_gene: TRBD2; j_gene: TRBJ2-1; v_gene: TRBV7-8; abundance: once; CDR3aa: CASSWGGLAGTQEQFF; CDR3nt: TGTGCCAGCAGCTGGGGGGGACTAGCGGGGACTCAAGAGCAGTTCTTC
d_gene: -; j_gene: TRBJ1-4; v_gene: TRBV2; abundance: -; CDR3aa: CASSEGTQIAGANEKLFF; CDR3nt: TGTGCCAGCAGTGAGGGCACCCAAATCGCTGGGGCTAATGAAAAACTGTTTTTT
d_gene: -; j_gene: TRBJ2-7; v_gene: TRBV11-2; abundance: -; CDR3aa: CASSLRSVYEQYF; CDR3nt: TGTGCCAGCAGCTTAAGGTCAGTTTACGAGCAGTACTTC
d_gene: TRBD1; j_gene: TRBJ1-5; v_gene: TRBV19; abundance: -; CDR3aa: CASSKGQANQPQHF; CDR3nt: TGTGCCAGTAGTAAGGGACAGGCTAATCAGCCCCAGCATTTT
d_gene: TRBD1; j_gene: TRBJ2-7; v_gene: TRBV7-8; abundance: -; CDR3aa: CASSTRQGERAYEQYF; CDR3nt: TGTGCCAGCAGCACCCGGCAGGGGGAAAGGGCCTACGAGCAGTACTTC
d_gene: -; j_gene: TRBJ2-3; v_gene: TRBV2; abundance: -; CDR3aa: CASSEGPTDTQYF; CDR3nt: TGTGCCAGCAGTGAGGGCCCCACAGATACGCAGTATTTT
d_gene: -; j_gene: TRBJ1-2; v_gene: TRBV6-1; abundance: -; CDR3aa: CASSEARDYYGYTF; CDR3nt: TGTGCCAGCAGTGAAGCGCGGGACTACTATGGCTACACCTTC
d_gene: TRBD1; j_gene: TRBJ2-5; v_gene: TRBV5-6; abundance: -; CDR3aa: CASSLDPRQGGWETQYF; CDR3nt: TGTGCCAGCAGCTTGGACCCCCGACAGGGGGGATGGGAGACCCAGTACTTC
d_gene: TRBD1; j_gene: TRBJ1-6; v_gene: TRBV28; abundance: -; CDR3aa: CASSPDRGYNSPLHF; CDR3nt: TGTGCCAGCAGTCCGGACAGGGGGTATAATTCACCCCTCCACTTT
d_gene: TRBD1; j_gene: TRBJ1-2; v_gene: TRBV10-1; abundance: -; CDR3aa: CASSEQGDYGYTF; CDR3nt: TGCGCCAGCAGTGAACAGGGGGACTATGGCTACACCTTC
d_gene: -; j_gene: TRBJ2-1; v_gene: TRBV11-2; abundance: -; CDR3aa: CASSTPGLIISYNEQFF; CDR3nt: TGTGCCAGCAGCACACCGGGACTCATAATTTCCTACAATGAGCAGTTCTTC
d_gene: -; j_gene: TRBJ1-4; v_gene: TRBV11-1; abundance: few; CDR3aa: CASSSNDASNEKLFF; CDR3nt: TGTGCCAGCAGCTCAAATGACGCGTCTAATGAAAAACTGTTTTTT
d_gene: -; j_gene: TRBJ2-1; v_gene: TRBV6-5; abundance: -; CDR3aa: CASSYSDSHNEQFF; CDR3nt: TGTGCCAGCAGTTACTCGGACAGCCACAATGAGCAGTTCTTC
d_gene: -; j_gene: TRBJ1-2; v_gene: TRBV21-1; abundance: -; CDR3aa: CASSKDGYTF; CDR3nt: TGTGCCAGCAGCAAAGACGGCTACACCTTC
d_gene: -; j_gene: TRBJ1-2; v_gene: TRBV4-2; abundance: few; CDR3aa: CASSHRSVEDGYTF; CDR3nt: TGTGCCAGCAGCCACCGGTCGGTTGAGGATGGCTACACCTTC
d_gene: -; j_gene: TRBJ1-1; v_gene: TRBV5-6; abundance: -; CDR3aa: CASSRDMNTEAFF; CDR3nt: TGTGCCAGCAGCCGAGACATGAACACTGAAGCTTTCTTT
d_gene: -; j_gene: TRBJ2-6; v_gene: TRBV30; abundance: -; CDR3aa: CAWTEGPSGANVLTF; CDR3nt: TGTGCCTGGACCGAAGGGCCGTCTGGGGCCAACGTCCTGACTTTC
d_gene: TRBD2; j_gene: TRBJ2-7; v_gene: TRBV4-2; abundance: -; CDR3aa: CASSLGLAGFYEQYF; CDR3nt: TGTGCCAGCAGTCTTGGACTAGCGGGTTTCTACGAGCAGTACTTC
d_gene: TRBD2; j_gene: TRBJ2-5; v_gene: TRBV5-1; abundance: -; CDR3aa: CASSRGLAGGQETQYF; CDR3nt: TGCGCCAGCAGCAGGGGACTAGCGGGAGGCCAAGAGACCCAGTACTTC
d_gene: TRBD1; j_gene: TRBJ1-6; v_gene: TRBV7-9; abundance: -; CDR3aa: CASSPVGTGDSPLHF; CDR3nt: TGTGCCAGCAGCCCGGTAGGGACAGGGGATTCACCCCTCCACTTT
d_gene: TRBD1; j_gene: TRBJ1-1; v_gene: TRBV19; abundance: -; CDR3aa: CASSYPGQGAEAFF; CDR3nt: TGTGCCAGTTCCTATCCGGGACAGGGCGCTGAAGCTTTCTTT
d_gene: TRBD2; j_gene: TRBJ2-1; v_gene: TRBV7-9; abundance: -; CDR3aa: CASSLGGLASTYNEQFF; CDR3nt: TGTGCCAGCAGCTTAGGGGGACTAGCGAGTACTTACAATGAGCAGTTCTTC
d_gene: -; j_gene: TRBJ2-7; v_gene: TRBV28; abundance: -; CDR3aa: CASSFGPGEGAYEQYF; CDR3nt: TGTGCCAGCAGTTTTGGCCCCGGGGAGGGGGCATACGAGCAGTACTTC